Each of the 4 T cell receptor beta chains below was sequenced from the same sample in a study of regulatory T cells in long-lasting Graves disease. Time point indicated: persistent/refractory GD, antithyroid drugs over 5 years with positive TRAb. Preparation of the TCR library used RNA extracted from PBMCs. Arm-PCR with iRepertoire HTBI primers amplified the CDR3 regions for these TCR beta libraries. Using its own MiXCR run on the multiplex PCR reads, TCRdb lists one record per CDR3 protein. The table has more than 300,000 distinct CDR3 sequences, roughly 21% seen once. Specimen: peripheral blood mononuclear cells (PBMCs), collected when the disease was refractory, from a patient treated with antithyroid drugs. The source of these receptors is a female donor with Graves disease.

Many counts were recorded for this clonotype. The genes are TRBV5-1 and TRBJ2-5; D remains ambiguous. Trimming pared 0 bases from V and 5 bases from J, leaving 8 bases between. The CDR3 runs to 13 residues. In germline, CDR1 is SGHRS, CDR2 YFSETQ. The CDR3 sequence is CASSLVGMETQYF. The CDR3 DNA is TGCGCCAGCAGCTTGGTTGGGATGGAGACCCAGTACTTC.

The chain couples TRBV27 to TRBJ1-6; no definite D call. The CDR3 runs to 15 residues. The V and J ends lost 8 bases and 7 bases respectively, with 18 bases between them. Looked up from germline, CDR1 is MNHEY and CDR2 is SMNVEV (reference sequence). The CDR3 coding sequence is TGTGCCAGCGGGCCGAACTCCGGAAGGAATTCACCCCTCCACTTT. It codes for CASGPNSGRNSPLHF.

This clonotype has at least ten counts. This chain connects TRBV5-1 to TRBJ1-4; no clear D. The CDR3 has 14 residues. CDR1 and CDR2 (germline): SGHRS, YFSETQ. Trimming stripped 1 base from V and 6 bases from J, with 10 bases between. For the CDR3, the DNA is TGCGCCAGCAGCTTGAACCTGGGCTATGAAAAACTGTTTTTT. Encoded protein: CASSLNLGYEKLFF.

CDR3 coding DNA: TGTGCCAGCAGCGGACCCCATCGTGCGGCGGGCTACACCTTC. Translating gives CASSGPHRAAGYTF. The rearrangement links TRBV9 to TRBJ1-2; unclear D gene. The ends were cut back, 3 bases at V and 8 bases at J, with 17 bases in the middle. The germline V gene has CDR1 SGDLS and CDR2 YYNGEE. There are 14 residues in the CDR3.